Presented here are 6 T cell receptor beta chains from one specimen sequenced in a study of blood T cell repertoires in COVID-19. Only in-frame clones appear in the TCRdb table, and some are missing; sequencing was by immunoSEQ multiplex PCR. The sample includes about 250,000 clones, 70% to 90% seen only once; the top ten take 3%. The specimen was peripheral blood. All receptors come from a young man with active or convalescent COVID-19.

The rearrangement joins TRBV19 to TRBJ1-5; 8 bases agree with TRBD1. CDR3 size: 21 residues. Germline V CDR1 and CDR2: LNHDA, SQIVND (reference sequence). J gave up 0 bases and V 5 bases, and 21 bases lay outside the gene matches. CDR3 protein: CASSSTSPGQVVLSSNQPQHF. CDR3 DNA: TGTGCCAGTAGTTCTACAAGTCCGGGACAGGTGGTTCTTAGTAGCAATCAGCCCCAGCATTTT.

In this sample, this clone turned up once. The chain couples TRBV2 to TRBJ2-1; TRBD2 might be the D (6 bases). CDR1 and CDR2 from the germline V gene are SNHLY and FYNNEI. The CDR3 length is 13 residues. V was pared by 8 bases and J by 10 bases, with 18 bases between. The CDR3 coding sequence is TGTGCCAGCGGACTACCAATGGCGGGGGAGCAGTTCTTC. Translated: CASGLPMAGEQFF.

The J gene is TRBJ2-7, the V gene TRBV7-9; the match to TRBD2 covers 9 bases. The CDR3 has 14 residues. V trimming: 5 bases; J trimming: 2 bases; junction bases outside the gene matches: 4. CDR1 and CDR2 from the germline V gene are SEHNR and FQNEAQ (reference sequence). CDR3 loop: CASSSRTSAYEQYF. Here the CDR3 DNA reads TGTGCCAGCAGCAGTAGGACTAGCGCCTACGAGCAGTACTTC.

This rearrangement joins TRBV28 to TRBJ2-7; 7 bases line up with TRBD2. The J segment lost 4 bases and the V segment lost 6 bases, leaving 12 bases of the junction unmatched. In germline, CDR1 is MDHEN, CDR2 SYDVKM. CDR3 length equals 15 residues. The chain's CDR3 is CASRPGEGLLYEQYF. CDR3 nucleotide sequence: TGTGCCAGCAGGCCCGGGGAGGGACTATTATACGAGCAGTACTTC.

This sequence joins TRBV4-1 and TRBJ2-7, with 12 bases identical to TRBD2. CDR1 and CDR2 from the germline V gene are MGHRA and YSYEKL. This CDR3 comprises 19 residues. Trimming removed 0 bases from V and 4 bases from J; junction bases left unmatched: 13. CDR3 coding DNA: TGCGCCAGCAGCCAAGATTATACTAGCGGGAGGCACGGGGAATACGAGCAGTACTTC. Residues: CASSQDYTSGRHGEYEQYF.

The CDR3 coding sequence is TGCGCCAGCAGCAAGGACAGTCTCTATAATTCACCCCTCCACTTT. It specifies CASSKDSLYNSPLHF. The chain employs TRBV5-1 and TRBJ1-6; tentative D call: TRBD1 (6 bases). V was trimmed by 4 bases and J by 3 bases, leaving 11 bases between them. Germline assignment: CDR1 SGHRS and CDR2 YFSETQ. The CDR3 sequence is 15 residues long.